Each of the 31 T cell receptor beta chains below was sequenced from the same sample in a study of Ad26.COV2.S vaccination and SARS-CoV-2 variants. The sample's treatment: around 19 received Ad26.COV2.S at low or high dose, single or two shots; several received placebo; per-sample allocation not given. Samples came from day 63 after the first vaccine or placebo injection. TCRdb's table, derived via immunoSEQ multiplex PCR, lists solely in-frame clones and lacks some. The sample shows 350,000 to 400,000 clones, 80% to 90% of them seen only once. This specimen was peripheral blood, taken in a trial of Ad26.COV2.S vaccine versus placebo. These receptors were obtained from a person aged 18-60 years who received the Ad26.COV2.S COVID-19 vaccine or a placebo.

This clone was detected once. J is TRBJ2-6 and V is TRBV19; 7 positions agree with TRBD1. From germline, CDR1 is LNHDA and CDR2 SQIVND (reference sequence). This CDR3 is 16 amino acids long. Trimming cost V 7 bases and J 5 bases; bases outside gene matches: 11. The CDR3 DNA reads as TGTGCCAGTACCCCTAGGGGGCCCAATTGGGCCAACGTCCTGACTTTC. It encodes CASTPRGPNWANVLTF.

V usage is TRBV10-2 and J usage is TRBJ1-1, with a tentative D call TRBD1 (5 bases). V lost 3 bases, J lost 9 bases, and 11 bases lay in between. This CDR3 region has 12 residues. In germline, CDR1 is WSHSY, CDR2 SAAADI. The DNA of the CDR3 is TGCGCCAGCAGTGATCTCGGGGGACAAGCTTTCTTT. It codes for CASSDLGGQAFF.

V and J are TRBV19 and TRBJ2-7; TRBD2 agrees at 8 bases. The junction had 8 bases not matched to a gene; V was cut back by 4 bases and J by 3 bases. The germline V gene encodes CDR1 LNHDA and CDR2 SQIVND (reference sequence). The CDR3 extends over 15 amino acids. CDR3 DNA: TGTGCCAGTAGTAACCCGGGGGGGCCTCTCTACGAGCAGTACTTC. Protein sequence: CASSNPGGPLYEQYF.

CDR3 sequence (DNA): TGTGCCAGCAGTGATATAGGGCTAACAGAGACCCAGTACTTC. Translated: CASSDIGLTETQYF. The chain joins TRBV2 to TRBJ2-5; D unclear. Trimming stripped 3 bases from V and 4 bases from J, with 12 bases between. The CDR3 consists of 14 residues. From germline, CDR1 is SNHLY and CDR2 FYNNEI.

This sequence joins TRBV6-5 and TRBJ2-5; D remains unclear. The V gene's germline CDR1 is MNHEY and CDR2 SVGAGI. The germline V and J ends were trimmed by 5 bases and 2 bases, with 3 bases remaining between them. The CDR3 totals 11 residues. CDR3 in DNA: TGTGCCAGCAGTCAGCAAGAGACCCAGTACTTC. Translation: CASSQQETQYF.

The rearrangement joins TRBV7-9 to TRBJ1-1, with D unclear. V gave up 5 bases and J gave up 1 base, with 14 bases separating them. This CDR3 has 15 amino acids. Germline V CDR1 and CDR2: SEHNR, FQNEAQ (reference sequence). The CDR3 region has the DNA TGTGCCAGCAGCGGAAAGGACGGCGCGAACACTGAAGCTTTCTTT. It is translated as CASSGKDGANTEAFF.

The chain's CDR3 is CASSSRPETQYF. Written as DNA, the CDR3 is TGTGCCAGCAGCTCACGCCCGGAGACCCAGTACTTC. The chain couples TRBV3-1 (or the pseudogene TRBV3-2) to TRBJ2-5; D remains unclear. Per the germline V gene, CDR1 is LGHDT and CDR2 is YNNKEL (reference sequence). Trimming stripped 5 bases from V and 5 bases from J, with 9 bases between. The CDR3 loop spans 12 amino acids.

V gene TRBV5-1 combines with J gene TRBJ2-5, with 8 bases matching TRBD1. V trimming: 4 bases; J trimming: 6 bases; junction bases outside the gene matches: 5. The CDR3 length is 13 residues. The V gene's germline CDR1 is SGHRS and CDR2 YFSETQ. CDR3 amino acids: CASSLGQGKTQYF. In nucleotides, the CDR3 is TGCGCCAGCAGCCTTGGACAGGGCAAGACCCAGTACTTC.

The V and J genes are TRBV19 and TRBJ1-3; the D gene is possibly TRBD1 (6 bases). Germline V gene sequence: CDR1 LNHDA, CDR2 SQIVND (reference sequence). The CDR3 contains 14 residues. The germline V and J ends were trimmed by 3 bases and 4 bases, with 10 bases remaining between them. The CDR3 loop is CASSMGGQGNTIYF. CDR3 DNA sequence: TGTGCCAGTAGTATGGGAGGACAGGGAAACACCATATATTTT. Using reference TRBV19 and TRBJ1-3 for the parts outside the CDR3, the full variable domain is DGGITQSPKYLFRKEGQNVTLSCEQNLNHDAMYWYRQDPGQGLRLIYYSQIVNDFQKGDIAEGYSVSREKKESFPLTVTSAQKNPTAFYLCASSMGGQGNTIYFGEGSWLTVV.

CDR3: CASSLDPGALTRLNTEAFF. The CDR3 DNA is TGTGCCAGCAGCTTAGACCCAGGGGCACTTACCCGGCTGAACACTGAAGCTTTCTTT. This chain uses TRBV7-2 with TRBJ1-1, with a tentative D call TRBD1 (6 bases). Germline CDR1 and CDR2: SGHTA and FQGNSA. Between the trimmed V and J ends, which lost 1 base and 0 bases, there was a span of 21 bases. The CDR3 extends over 19 amino acids. Together with reference TRBV7-2 and TRBJ1-1, the CDR3 gives the full variable domain: GAGVSQSPSNKVTEKGKDVELRCDPISGHTALYWYRQSLGQGLEFLIYFQGNSAPDKSGLPSDRFSAERTGGSVSTLTIQRTQQEDSAVYLCASSLDPGALTRLNTEAFFGQGTRLTVV.

The chain combines TRBV4-1 with TRBJ1-1; D gene uncertain. Germline loops: CDR1 MGHRA, CDR2 YSYEKL. This CDR3 comprises 14 residues. V was trimmed by 0 bases and J by 7 bases, leaving 12 bases between them. The CDR3 bases are TGCGCCAGCAGCCAAGATTCAGAGAGATTTGAAGCTTTCTTT. As protein: CASSQDSERFEAFF.

This chain uses TRBV4-1 with TRBJ2-5; the D gene is possibly TRBD2 (5 bases). The CDR3 consists of 13 residues. The V end lost 3 bases, the J end lost 7 bases, and 12 bases lay between the germline ends. Germline loops: CDR1 MGHRA, CDR2 YSYEKL. The CDR3 spells CASSHIGLGTQYF. CDR3 in DNA: TGCGCCAGCAGCCACATAGGACTGGGGACCCAGTACTTC.

The chain has TRBV7-2 and TRBJ2-1; 10 positions agree with TRBD2. From germline, CDR1 is SGHTA and CDR2 FQGNSA. V lost 5 bases, J lost 15 bases, and 13 bases stayed unmatched. The CDR3 has 14 residues. The CDR3 region has the DNA TGTGCCAGCAGCCCAGCCGCCTTACTAGCGGGACTGTTCTTC. This encodes CASSPAALLAGLFF.

The chain is built from TRBV18 and TRBJ1-2; 7 bases are shared with TRBD1. Germline V gene sequence: CDR1 KGHSH, CDR2 LQKENI. After removal of 3 bases from V and 8 bases from J, the junction contained 6 bases not matched to a gene. The CDR3 loop spans 13 amino acids. The CDR3 DNA is TGTGCCAGCTCACCTCGGACAGGAGACGGCTACACCTTC. Its translation: CASSPRTGDGYTF.

This clone was detected only once. The chain links TRBV25-1 to TRBJ2-7, with 9 positions matching TRBD1. The CDR3 has 14 residues. CDR1 and CDR2 from the germline V gene are MGHDK and SYGVNS. J gave up 2 bases and V 3 bases, and 2 bases lay outside the gene matches. In DNA, the CDR3 is TGTGCCAGCAGTGATTGGGACAGGGCCTACGAGCAGTACTTC. Its translation: CASSDWDRAYEQYF.

The genes are TRBV5-1 and TRBJ1-2, with 7 bases lining up with TRBD1. The CDR3 loop spans 13 amino acids. V was pared by 3 bases and J by 4 bases, with 3 bases of the junction left unmatched. Germline V CDR1 and CDR2: SGHRS, YFSETQ. The CDR3 DNA follows: TGCGCCAGCAGCTACACAGGGGCCTATGGCTACACCTTC. It specifies CASSYTGAYGYTF.

The J gene is TRBJ1-1, the V gene TRBV19; 8 bases fit TRBD1. CDR3 length equals 14 residues. The V gene end was trimmed by 7 bases and the J gene end by 5 bases; junction bases not matched to a gene: 9. From germline, CDR1 is LNHDA and CDR2 SQIVND (reference sequence). The CDR3 here is CASTNQGAQTEAFF. The CDR3 bases are TGTGCCAGTACCAACCAGGGGGCGCAAACTGAAGCTTTCTTT.

The CDR3 DNA reads as TGTGCCAGCACCAAACCCGGCAGACCTTACTATGGCTACACCTTC. The encoded protein is CASTKPGRPYYGYTF. The chain employs TRBV7-7 and TRBJ1-2; D is ambiguous. Trimming removed 7 bases at V and 3 bases at J, with 18 bases between. Germline CDR1 and CDR2: SSHAT and FNYEAQ (reference sequence). The CDR3 length is 15 residues.

This clone was seen more than once but under ten times. Germline and junction disagree at one end, which may indicate a read error. This chain uses TRBV7-9 with TRBJ2-7; TRBD2 is a possible D gene (6 bases). CDR3 length: 14 amino acids. CDR1 and CDR2 (germline): SEHNR, FQNEAQ (reference sequence). The CDR3 here is CASTLGGGSYEQYF. In nucleotides, the CDR3 is TGTGCCAGCACCTTAGGAGGAGGGTCCTACGAGCAGTACTTC.

This chain uses TRBV6-1 with TRBJ2-2; D gene ambiguous. Germline loops: CDR1 MNHNS, CDR2 SASEGT. V was shortened by 3 bases and J by 0 bases, with 8 bases between the two germline ends. The CDR3 contains 15 residues. Here the CDR3 reads CASSDRISNTGELFF. CDR3 sequence (DNA): TGTGCCAGCAGTGACAGGATTTCGAACACCGGGGAGCTGTTTTTT.

The chain recombines TRBV19 with TRBJ1-5, with 7 nucleotides matching TRBD1. This CDR3 has 14 amino acids. V lost 10 bases and J lost 3; bases outside the gene matches: 9. The germline V gene encodes CDR1 LNHDA and CDR2 SQIVND (reference sequence). In DNA form, the CDR3 reads TGTGCCACGAGGGGGCTATACTACAATCAGCCCCAGCATTTT. Translating it yields CATRGLYYNQPQHF.

This clone was observed a single time. The rearrangement uses TRBV7-8 and TRBJ2-7, with 7 bases that match TRBD1. Germline trimming cut 5 bases from V and 0 bases from J; bases unmatched to any gene: 13. Germline V gene sequence: CDR1 SGHVS, CDR2 FQNEAQ. CDR3 length equals 17 residues. The DNA for the CDR3 is TGTGCCAGCAGCCCAAGAGGAACCGGGACAGTCTCCTACGAGCAGTACTTC. This encodes CASSPRGTGTVSYEQYF.

This CDR3 is CASSQAPGLQGEKLFF. CDR3 nucleotides: TGCGCCAGCAGCCAAGCCCCGGGGCTACAAGGCGAAAAACTGTTTTTT. V usage is TRBV4-1 and J usage is TRBJ1-4; perhaps TRBD1 as D (5 bases). The V and J ends lost 1 base and 8 bases respectively, with 17 bases between them. CDR1 and CDR2 (germline): MGHRA, YSYEKL. The CDR3 consists of 16 residues.

Here the CDR3 DNA reads TGTGCCAGCAGCTTGGTCACAGGGGCTGATACGCAGTATTTT. Protein sequence: CASSLVTGADTQYF. V and J are TRBV5-4 and TRBJ2-3; TRBD1 agrees at 7 bases. The V and J ends lost 0 bases and 6 bases, in that order; junction bases with no gene match: 4. CDR1 is SGHNT, CDR2 YYREEE, per germline (reference sequence). This CDR3 has 14 residues.

The chain employs TRBV12-3 or TRBV12-4 and TRBJ2-3; no reliable D call. The V end was cut by 5 bases, the J end by 2 bases, with 5 bases between. This CDR3 region has 12 residues. The DNA of the CDR3 is TGTGCCAGCAGTCCCGCCACAGATACGCAGTATTTT. It specifies CASSPATDTQYF.

The CDR3 sequence is CASSHFQDTSYEQYF. In nucleotides, the CDR3 is TGTGCCAGCAGCCACTTCCAGGACACGTCCTACGAGCAGTACTTC. The chain uses TRBV14 and TRBJ2-7; D is possibly TRBD1 (5 bases). Germline loops: CDR1 SGHDN, CDR2 FVKESK. Trimming took 3 bases from V and 1 from J, leaving 13 bases between them. This CDR3 contains 15 residues.

As to this clone: Other DNA sequences of this sample code for an identical CDR3. The chain has TRBV11-2 and TRBJ1-6, with 9 bases lining up with TRBD1. The CDR3 totals 14 residues. Germline-derived CDR1 and CDR2 are SGHAT and FQNNGV. After removal of 4 bases from V and 9 bases from J, the junction contained 4 bases not matched to a gene. The CDR3, as DNA: TGTGCCAGCAGCTCGACAGGGGGTTCTTCACCCCTCCACTTT. Translated: CASSSTGGSSPLHF.

The V and J genes are TRBV9 and TRBJ2-5, with 11 bases lining up with TRBD2. Looked up from germline, CDR1 is SGDLS and CDR2 is YYNGEE. V lost 3 bases, J lost 5 bases, and 3 bases stayed unmatched. The CDR3 runs 14 residues. As DNA, the CDR3 is TGTGCCAGCAGCGCCACTAGCGGGGGTGAGACCCAGTACTTC. It codes for CASSATSGGETQYF.

DNA for the CDR3: TGTGCCAGTAGTATTCTTGCAGGCCTAACCGAAAAACTGTTTTTT. The encoded protein is CASSILAGLTEKLFF. The chain links TRBV19 to TRBJ1-4; D not certain. The CDR3 length is 15 residues. The germline V gene encodes CDR1 LNHDA and CDR2 SQIVND (reference sequence). The V gene lost 3 bases and the J gene lost 8 bases, with 16 bases spanning the gap.

This rearrangement joins TRBV5-4 to TRBJ2-1; 10 positions agree with TRBD2. CDR3 size: 17 residues. V lost 0 bases, J lost 4 bases, and 7 bases stayed unmatched. Per germline, CDR1 SGHNT and CDR2 YYREEE (reference sequence). CDR3 nucleotide sequence: TGTGCCAGCAGCTTGGCCCAGCGGGGGGGCGCTTACAATGAGCAGTTCTTC. Translating gives CASSLAQRGGAYNEQFF.

The chain carries TRBV7-9 and TRBJ1-1; D unresolved. Trimming removed 1 base from V and 7 bases from J, with 19 bases in between. The CDR3 sequence is 16 residues long. Germline V gene sequence: CDR1 SEHNR, CDR2 FQNEAQ (reference sequence). CDR3 region: CASSLGRDPPWDEAFF. The CDR3 DNA reads TGTGCCAGCAGCTTAGGCCGCGACCCTCCGTGGGATGAAGCTTTCTTT.